This T cell receptor (beta chain) was sequenced in a study of shared clonotypes between healthy human individuals. CDR3 size: 16 residues. The V end was cut by 5 bases, the J end by 5 bases, with 22 bases between. Germline CDR1 is SGHVS and CDR2 is FNYEAQ. Details on this clone: Its antigen is still unknown.

Study observations and caveats: Blood was the only sampled material, and tissue repertoires likely differ. Roughly 5% of naive CD4 clonotypes were shared across several donors.

Terminally differentiated effector memory CD45RA+ cells were excluded by CCR7 positive selection of CD45RO-negative cells. Clones were read by immunoSEQ multiplex PCR, and TCRdb kept only the in-frame ones, dropping some. This table holds hundreds of thousands of clones, under 95% found once. This sequence was found in a man aged 25-40 years in good health. The source material was naive CD8+ T cells sorted from blood. The genes are TRBV7-6 and TRBJ2-7; possibly TRBD2 for D (7 bases). CDR3 DNA: TGTGCCAGCAGCCCACAAAACGGGGGGCCCATCAACGAGCAGTACTTC. Residues: CASSPQNGGPINEQYF.